The clone carrying this TCR beta chain was seen a single time. What it binds is not known. This sample was taken from a study of CD8+ T cells in alopecia areata. Findings of the study overall: Scalp samples also contribute reads from the resident alphabeta T cells found in normal skin.

Germline assignment: CDR1 SNHLY and CDR2 FYNNEI. CDR3 length: 12 amino acids. The V and J ends lost 8 bases and 6 bases, in that order; junction bases with no gene match: 4. RNA was extracted and reverse transcribed into cDNA as the sequencing template. Some clones are missing from TCRdb's copy, which holds only in-frame ones; the method was immunoSEQ multiplex PCR. The top ten clones hold under 6.5% of a sample with tens of thousands of clones, roughly 47% of them seen once. This clonotype was sampled from a human donor with alopecia areata. This chain connects TRBV2 to TRBJ2-7, with 10 bases identical to TRBD1. Sequencing input: NKG2D-high CD8+ T cells sorted from blood. This CDR3 reads CASGTGALEQYF. The CDR3 DNA follows: TGTGCCAGCGGGACAGGGGCCCTCGAGCAGTACTTC. Variable domain in full (rest from reference TRBV2 and TRBJ2-7): EPEVTQTPSHQVTQMGQEVILRCVPISNHLYFYWYRQILGQKVEFLVSFYNNEISEKSEIFDDQFSVERPDGSNFTLKIRSTKLEDSAMYFCASGTGALEQYFGPGTRLTVT.